Presented here are 31 T cell receptor beta chains from one specimen sequenced in a study of blood T cell repertoires in COVID-19 (dated by TCRdb to about 2020). The library was generated by the immunoSEQ multiplex PCR assay. The source is immuneACCESS, and TCRdb retained only in-frame sequences with V and J called. Part of the clones is not carried over; for the studies checked, unresolved V genes explain less than half of this, and the remainder is unexplained. The sample table shows some 68,000 clones, and 75% to 90% are seen once. The ten biggest clones cover under 3% of the sample. Sequencing used peripheral blood. The receptors stem from a man aged 50-60 years with acute or convalescent COVID-19.

This sequence joins TRBV28 and TRBJ1-2; D unclear. There are 15 residues in the CDR3. Germline V gene lookup returns CDR1 MDHEN and CDR2 SYDVKM. Trimming stripped 2 bases from V and 2 bases from J, with 12 bases between. CDR3 sequence: CASSLGPGVNYGYTF. DNA of the CDR3: TGTGCCAGCAGTTTAGGGCCAGGCGTAAACTATGGCTACACCTTC.

This clone was detected once. The rearrangement uses TRBV5-6 and TRBJ1-6; 7 bases are a match to TRBD1. The trim removed 0 bases at V and 3 bases at J, leaving 0 bases unmatched. This CDR3 comprises 15 residues. From germline, CDR1 is SGHDT and CDR2 YYEEEE. The CDR3 sequence: CASSLGQGYNSPLHF. The CDR3 DNA sequence: TGTGCCAGCAGCTTGGGACAGGGCTATAATTCACCCCTCCACTTT.

The chain has TRBV6-1 and TRBJ2-5, with 12 bases matching TRBD1. CDR3 length equals 16 residues. Germline V gene sequence: CDR1 MNHNS, CDR2 SASEGT. V lost 2 bases and J lost 5; bases outside the gene matches: 6. The CDR3 bases are TGTGCCAGCAGTGAACCGGGACAGGGGGCTGGGGAGACCCAGTACTTC. Translation gives CASSEPGQGAGETQYF.

This chain links TRBV28 with TRBJ2-3, with 8 bases fitting TRBD2. CDR1 MDHEN and CDR2 SYDVKM come from the germline V gene. The CDR3 sequence is 16 residues long. J gave up 6 bases and V 6 bases, and 14 bases lay outside the gene matches. The CDR3 nucleotides read TGTGCCAGCAGCCCGGTGACTAGCGTACTAAGGGATACGCAGTATTTT. Translated: CASSPVTSVLRDTQYF.

This chain links TRBV5-1 with TRBJ2-3; TRBD1 matches at 8 bases. Germline V gene lookup returns CDR1 SGHRS and CDR2 YFSETQ. V gave up 0 bases and J gave up 6 bases; unmatched junction bases: 9. This CDR3 contains 16 residues. CDR3 region: CASSLAQGAVSDTQYF. CDR3 bases: TGCGCCAGCAGCTTGGCCCAGGGGGCAGTATCGGATACGCAGTATTTT. Using reference TRBV5-1 and TRBJ2-3 for the parts outside the CDR3, the full variable domain is KAGVTQTPRYLIKTRGQQVTLSCSPISGHRSVSWYQQTPGQGLQFLFEYFSETQRNKGNFPGRFSGRQFSNSRSEMNVSTLELGDSALYLCASSLAQGAVSDTQYFGPGTRLTVL.

The chain is built from TRBV11-2 and TRBJ2-2, with 10 bases that match TRBD2. The CDR3 is made up of 16 amino acids. The ends lost 6 bases at V and 3 bases at J; junction bases unmatched: 7. Germline V gene data show CDR1 as SGHAT and CDR2 as FQNNGV. The chain's CDR3 is CASRRLAGRDTGELFF. Here the CDR3 DNA reads TGTGCCAGCAGGCGACTAGCGGGTCGGGACACCGGGGAGCTGTTTTTT.

The rearrangement links TRBV30 to TRBJ2-2, with 12 bases aligning to TRBD2. V was pared by 1 base and J by 6 bases, with 3 bases of the junction left unmatched. The CDR3 loop spans 15 amino acids. Germline CDR1 is GTSNPN and CDR2 is SVGIG (reference sequence). The CDR3 region is CAWSGLAGVAGELFF. The CDR3 bases are TGTGCCTGGAGTGGACTAGCGGGAGTAGCCGGGGAGCTGTTTTTT.

This clone was recorded only once. The genes are TRBV6-6 and TRBJ1-3; the D gene is possibly TRBD1 (5 bases). Per the germline V gene, CDR1 is MNHNY and CDR2 is SVGAGI (reference sequence). Trimming took off 2 bases at V and 0 bases at J, with 8 bases between the two ends. CDR3 length: 15 amino acids. The DNA for the CDR3 is TGTGCCAGCAGTTACGACAGCTACTCTGGAAACACCATATATTTT. Translated: CASSYDSYSGNTIYF.

The rearrangement links TRBV25-1 to TRBJ2-2, with D perhaps TRBD1 (6 bases). Deletions cut 2 bases from V and 3 bases from J, with 10 bases between. The germline CDR1 and CDR2 sequences are MGHDK and SYGVNS. The CDR3 has 15 amino acids. CDR3 sequence (DNA): TGTGCCAGCAGTGAAAAGGACAGCTACACCGGGGAGCTGTTTTTT. It codes for CASSEKDSYTGELFF.

The genes are TRBV4-1 and TRBJ2-1, with D possibly being TRBD1 (5 bases). V was cut by 4 bases and J by 9 bases, with 22 bases left in between. The CDR3 length is 16 residues. Germline loops: CDR1 MGHRA, CDR2 YSYEKL. CDR3 coding DNA: TGCGCCAGCAGCCCGCACCCGATCGTCCAGCAGGGTGAGCAGTTCTTC. This sequence encodes CASSPHPIVQQGEQFF.

In this sample, this clone turned up a few times. The chain links TRBV12-3 or TRBV12-4 to TRBJ1-5, with 7 positions matching TRBD1. This CDR3 comprises 13 residues. J lost 5 bases, V lost 4 bases, and 2 bases had no gene match. The chain's CDR3 is CASSSQGDQPQHF. In DNA form, the CDR3 reads TGTGCCAGCAGTTCCCAGGGGGATCAGCCCCAGCATTTT.

The gene calls are TRBV15 and TRBJ1-2; tentative D call: TRBD1 (5 bases). Trimming removed 0 bases at V and 4 bases at J, with 9 bases between. Germline V gene data show CDR1 as LNHNV and CDR2 as YYDKDF (reference sequence). This CDR3 has 14 amino acids. The CDR3 is CATSRDLQGYGYTF. In nucleotides, the CDR3 is TGTGCCACCAGCAGAGATCTGCAGGGCTATGGCTACACCTTC. Full variable domain (missing parts from reference TRBV15 and TRBJ1-2): DAMVIQNPRYQVTQFGKPVTLSCSQTLNHNVMYWYQQKSSQAPKLLFHYYDKDFNNEADTPDNFQSRRPNTSFCFLDIRSPGLGDTAMYLCATSRDLQGYGYTFGSGTRLTVV.

V gene TRBV7-2 combines with J gene TRBJ1-3, with TRBD1 identical over 7 bases. The CDR3 length is 15 residues. V shed 6 bases, J shed 0 bases, and the junction held 5 bases outside the gene matches. Germline V gene lookup returns CDR1 SGHTA and CDR2 FQGNSA. The CDR3 is CASRRDRASGNTIYF. CDR3 DNA sequence: TGTGCCAGCAGGCGGGACAGAGCCTCTGGAAACACCATATATTTT.

The chain links TRBV5-1 to TRBJ2-3, with TRBD2 as a possible D gene (6 bases). The CDR3 has 16 residues. V dropped 7 bases and J dropped 0 bases, with 18 bases sitting between them. From germline, CDR1 is SGHRS and CDR2 YFSETQ. CDR3 in DNA: TGCGCCAGCCATGGAATAGGGACTCTTAGCACAGATACGCAGTATTTT. Translation: CASHGIGTLSTDTQYF. Looking up the rest from reference TRBV5-1 and TRBJ2-3 gives the full variable domain: KAGVTQTPRYLIKTRGQQVTLSCSPISGHRSVSWYQQTPGQGLQFLFEYFSETQRNKGNFPGRFSGRQFSNSRSEMNVSTLELGDSALYLCASHGIGTLSTDTQYFGPGTRLTVL.

The chain joins TRBV18 to TRBJ2-5; TRBD2 matches 13 bases. Germline V CDR1 and CDR2: KGHSH, LQKENI. The CDR3 runs to 15 residues. J gave up 3 bases and V 6 bases, and 4 bases lay outside the gene matches. CDR3 coding DNA: TGTGCCAGCTCCCTAGGGACTAGCGGGAAAGAGACCCAGTACTTC. This encodes CASSLGTSGKETQYF.

The CDR3 DNA is TGTGCCAGCAGTTACCCACGGACAGGGATGGGGAATCAGCCCCAGCATTTT. Translated: CASSYPRTGMGNQPQHF. The chain recombines TRBV6-2 or TRBV6-3 with TRBJ1-5, with TRBD1 matching 8 bases. The junction had 10 bases not matched to a gene; V was cut back by 2 bases and J by 4 bases. The CDR3 is 17 amino acids. Per the germline V gene, CDR1 is MNHEY and CDR2 is SVGEGT.

The chain is built from TRBV7-8 and TRBJ2-3; TRBD2 aligns across 10 bases. This CDR3 has 16 residues. V dropped 5 bases and J dropped 6; count of bases not matched to a gene: 11. Germline CDR1 is SGHVS and CDR2 is FQNEAQ. The CDR3 DNA sequence: TGTGCCAGCAGCCCCGGTTCTAGCGGGAGTTCGGATACGCAGTATTTT. Translation: CASSPGSSGSSDTQYF. Complete variable domain (other parts from reference TRBV7-8 and TRBJ2-3): GAGVSQSPRYKVAKRGQDVALRCDPISGHVSLFWYQQALGQGPEFLTYFQNEAQLDKSGLPSDRFFAERPEGSVSTLKIQRTQQEDSAVYLCASSPGSSGSSDTQYFGPGTRLTVL.

The chain uses TRBV10-3 and TRBJ1-4; possible D gene TRBD1, 5 bases. The germline V and J ends were trimmed by 3 bases and 6 bases, with 5 bases remaining between them. The CDR3 contains 12 residues. The germline CDR1 and CDR2 sequences are ENHRY and SYGVKD. CDR3 sequence: CAISEGDEKLFF. CDR3 nucleotide sequence: TGTGCCATCAGTGAAGGGGATGAAAAACTGTTTTTT.

The chain joins TRBV6-2 or TRBV6-3 to TRBJ2-3; maybe TRBD1 (7 bases). Germline lookup yields CDR1 MNHEY and CDR2 SVGEGT. This CDR3 comprises 15 residues. The germline V and J ends were trimmed by 5 bases and 0 bases, with 12 bases remaining between them. The CDR3 sequence: CASSRGTASTDTQYF. The CDR3 nucleotides read TGTGCCAGCAGTCGGGGGACAGCTAGCACAGATACGCAGTATTTT.

The chain is built from TRBV18 and TRBJ2-7, with a weak D call TRBD1 (5 bases). CDR3 length equals 14 residues. V lost 6 bases, J lost 1 base, and 13 bases lay in between. Germline CDR1 is KGHSH and CDR2 is LQKENI. CDR3 coding DNA: TGTGCCAGCTCCCCGATACAGGAGTCCTACGAGCAGTACTTC. Translation: CASSPIQESYEQYF.

CDR3 in amino acids: CASSRNQGNQPQHF. CDR3 bases: TGTGCCAGCAGCCGAAACCAGGGGAATCAGCCCCAGCATTTT. The V call is TRBV7-9, the J call TRBJ1-5; tentatively, D is TRBD1 (6 bases). Trimming removed 5 bases from V and 4 bases from J, with 12 bases in between. The CDR3 runs 14 residues. CDR1 is SEHNR, CDR2 FQNEAQ, per germline (reference sequence). The full variable domain, its missing parts supplied by reference TRBV7-9 and TRBJ1-5, is DTGVSQNPRHKITKRGQNVTFRCDPISEHNRLYWYRQTLGQGPEFLTYFQNEAQLEKSRLLSDRFSAERPKGSFSTLEIQRTEQGDSAMYLCASSRNQGNQPQHFGDGTRLSIL.

This chain connects TRBV28 to TRBJ1-1; perhaps TRBD1 as D (6 bases). From germline, CDR1 is MDHEN and CDR2 SYDVKM. V was trimmed by 10 bases and J by 7 bases, leaving 28 bases between them. CDR3 size: 16 residues. CDR3 sequence (DNA): TGTGCCACCCAGTTTAGGGGGTTGGTGGGGGCGGATGAAGCTTTCTTT. This codes for CATQFRGLVGADEAFF.

The chain combines TRBV11-3 with TRBJ2-1; 12 positions match TRBD2. Germline V lookup: CDR1 SGHNT, CDR2 YENEEA. This CDR3 has 18 amino acids. The junction had 4 bases not matched to a gene; V was cut back by 1 base and J by 0 bases. The CDR3 DNA is TGTGCCAGCAGCTTAGGGGCTAGCGGGAGGGGCTCCTACAATGAGCAGTTCTTC. The encoded protein is CASSLGASGRGSYNEQFF.

The V gene is TRBV5-6, the J gene TRBJ1-5, with D maybe TRBD1 (6 bases). The CDR3 covers 16 residues. Germline V lookup: CDR1 SGHDT, CDR2 YYEEEE. With 4 bases removed from V and 1 base from J, the gap between germline ends came to 15 bases. The CDR3 region has the DNA TGTGCCAGCAGCCTACTAGGGGGGGTAAGCAATCAGCCCCAGCATTTT. Its protein product is CASSLLGGVSNQPQHF.

This clone was picked up one time. The gene calls are TRBV5-6 and TRBJ2-3, with 7 bases matching TRBD1. The CDR3 spans 19 residues. Germline V gene sequence: CDR1 SGHDT, CDR2 YYEEEE. The trim removed 3 bases at V and 0 bases at J, leaving 16 bases unmatched. The CDR3 here is CASSWGTDPPKISTDTQYF. In nucleotides, the CDR3 is TGTGCCAGCAGCTGGGGGACAGACCCGCCTAAAATAAGCACAGATACGCAGTATTTT.

The chain combines TRBV18 with TRBJ2-5; 7 bases align to TRBD1. This CDR3 contains 13 residues. The V and J ends lost 5 bases and 2 bases, in that order; junction bases with no gene match: 2. Germline V CDR1 and CDR2: KGHSH, LQKENI. CDR3 DNA: TGTGCCAGCTCAAGGACAGGACAAGAGACCCAGTACTTC. The encoded protein is CASSRTGQETQYF. The full variable domain, rest sourced from reference TRBV18 and TRBJ2-5, is NAGVMQNPRHLVRRRGQEARLRCSPMKGHSHVYWYRQLPEEGLKFMVYLQKENIIDESGMPKERFSAEFPKEGPSILRIQQVVRGDSAAYFCASSRTGQETQYFGPGTRLLVL.

The V gene is TRBV10-2, the J gene TRBJ2-1, with 9 positions matching TRBD2. From germline, CDR1 is WSHSY and CDR2 SAAADI. Unmatched junction bases numbered 12, after V lost 4 bases and J lost 8 bases. The CDR3 totals 16 residues. The CDR3: CASSGIAGAQRDEQFF. The CDR3 DNA reads as TGCGCCAGCAGTGGTATAGCGGGAGCCCAGAGGGATGAGCAGTTCTTC.

The chain links TRBV2 to TRBJ2-1, with D perhaps TRBD2 (6 bases). CDR3 length: 13 amino acids. Germline lookup yields CDR1 SNHLY and CDR2 FYNNEI. V was shortened by 6 bases and J by 4 bases, with 10 bases between the two germline ends. The DNA for the CDR3 is TGTGCCAGCAGCGCCGGGACTTACAATGAGCAGTTCTTC. Its translation is CASSAGTYNEQFF.

The gene calls are TRBV11-2 and TRBJ2-3; a possible D gene is TRBD2 (6 bases). Germline V lookup: CDR1 SGHAT, CDR2 FQNNGV. Deletions cut 4 bases from V and 2 bases from J, with 19 bases between. The CDR3 has 17 amino acids. CDR3 sequence: CASSSGVAPIYTDTQYF. Written as DNA, the CDR3 is TGTGCCAGCAGCTCGGGGGTTGCTCCAATTTACACAGATACGCAGTATTTT.

This clone was counted once. CDR3 residues: CASTDYLGLRNSPLHF. In nucleotides, the CDR3 is TGTGCCAGCACCGATTACCTTGGACTCCGAAATTCACCCCTCCACTTT. This chain joins TRBV27 and TRBJ1-6; D is unclear. The V end was cut by 7 bases, the J end by 7 bases, with 20 bases between. CDR1 is MNHEY and CDR2 is SMNVEV in the germline V gene (reference sequence). The CDR3 extends over 16 amino acids.

The rearrangement joins TRBV5-6 to TRBJ2-2; D gene uncertain. V lost 2 bases, J lost 1 base, and 6 bases lay in between. The CDR3 consists of 14 residues. Germline V gene lookup returns CDR1 SGHDT and CDR2 YYEEEE. CDR3: CASSFRRNTGELFF. In nucleotides, the CDR3 is TGTGCCAGCAGCTTTAGGAGGAACACCGGGGAGCTGTTTTTT.